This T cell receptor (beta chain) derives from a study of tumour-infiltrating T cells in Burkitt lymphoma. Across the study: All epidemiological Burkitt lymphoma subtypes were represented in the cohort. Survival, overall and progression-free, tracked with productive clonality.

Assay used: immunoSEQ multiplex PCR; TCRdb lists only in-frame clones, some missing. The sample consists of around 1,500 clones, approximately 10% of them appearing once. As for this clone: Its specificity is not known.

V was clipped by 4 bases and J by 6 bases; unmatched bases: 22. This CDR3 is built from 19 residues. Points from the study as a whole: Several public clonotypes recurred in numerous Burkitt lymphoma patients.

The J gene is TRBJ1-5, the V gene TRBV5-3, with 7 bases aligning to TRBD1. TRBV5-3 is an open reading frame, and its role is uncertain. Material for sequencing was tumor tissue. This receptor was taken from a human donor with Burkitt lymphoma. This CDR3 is CARSPEVARGSGGGQPQHF. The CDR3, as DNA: TGTGCCAGAAGCCCGGAGGTCGCCAGGGGGAGTGGGGGCGGTCAGCCCCAGCATTTT.